This TCR beta chain was recorded in a study of early T cells in non-severe SARS-CoV-2 infection. Germline values: CDR1 MDHEN, CDR2 SYDVKM. Trimming cost V 6 bases and J 7 bases, with 6 bases left between them. The CDR3 spans 10 residues. TCRdb re-called the 5' RACE reads with MiXCR, one entry per CDR3 protein. The sample holds approximately 70,000 distinct CDR3 sequences, under 15% seen once. This clonotype was obtained from an adult who was a healthcare worker with PCR-confirmed SARS-CoV-2 infection or an uninfected control (not recorded which). The source material was whole blood, sampled at baseline. The V call is TRBV28, the J call TRBJ1-1; D not certain. CDR3 sequence reads: CASRSGEAFF. Here the CDR3 DNA reads TGTGCCAGCAGATCGGGTGAAGCTTTCTTT.